The 8 T cell receptor beta chains below all came from one sample that was sequenced in a study of shared clonotypes between healthy human individuals. Measured with immunoSEQ multiplex PCR; TCRdb has only the in-frame clones, and not every one. The sample has over 850,000 clones; about four fifths are singletons. Sequenced sample: memory CD4+ T cells from PBMCs. Subset meaning: CD45RA-negative fraction. Receptors were obtained from a man between 18 and 29 years old in good health. Some clones in this sample may be carry-over from other donors' samples.

The CDR3 region is CAISEQRQGAAGELFF. CDR3 DNA sequence: TGTGCCATCAGTGAGCAAAGACAGGGGGCGGCCGGGGAGCTGTTTTTT. V and J are TRBV10-3 and TRBJ2-2, with 10 bases aligning to TRBD1. There are 16 residues in the CDR3. Per germline, CDR1 ENHRY and CDR2 SYGVKD. The junction had 6 bases not matched to a gene; V was cut back by 2 bases and J by 6 bases.

The chain combines TRBV5-4 with TRBJ2-3; D uncertain. Germline CDR1 reads SGHNT; CDR2 reads YYREEE (reference sequence). This CDR3 is built from 18 residues. The germline V and J ends were trimmed by 4 bases and 0 bases, with 21 bases remaining between them. The CDR3, as DNA: TGTGCCAGCAGCCTGATCACCGGCAGTCCCTATAGCACAGATACGCAGTATTTT. Translating gives CASSLITGSPYSTDTQYF.

This clone was observed a single time. This sequence may be a read error, since a much larger clone differs from it by one base. The chain couples TRBV29-1 to TRBJ1-5, with D possibly matching TRBD1 (6 bases). The CDR3 is 13 amino acids. Germline CDR1 reads SQVTM; CDR2 reads ANQGSEA. In DNA, the CDR3 is TGCAGCGTTGCTGGACAGCTGAATCGGCCCCAGCATTTT. Amino acid sequence: CSVAGQLNRPQHF.

This rearrangement joins TRBV29-1 to TRBJ2-3, with 10 nucleotides matching TRBD2. V shed 3 bases, J shed 4 bases, and the junction held 10 bases outside the gene matches. This CDR3 contains 16 residues. CDR1 and CDR2 from the germline V gene are SQVTM and ANQGSEA. The CDR3 region has the DNA TGCAGCGTTGAGCGGACTAGCGGTAGATTAGCAGATACGCAGTATTTT. This codes for CSVERTSGRLADTQYF.

V usage is TRBV9 and J usage is TRBJ2-3; 7 positions agree with TRBD1. The length of the CDR3 is 16 residues. Germline CDR1 reads SGDLS; CDR2 reads YYNGEE. V shed 4 bases, J shed 1 base, and the junction held 9 bases outside the gene matches. CDR3 protein: CASSPRQGEGTDTQYF. The CDR3 DNA reads TGTGCCAGCAGCCCCCGACAGGGAGAAGGCACAGATACGCAGTATTTT.

The CDR3: CSVDGGGGTDTQYF. CDR3 nucleotides: TGCAGCGTTGACGGCGGGGGTGGCACAGATACGCAGTATTTT. This chain uses TRBV29-1 with TRBJ2-3; TRBD2 aligns across 7 bases. Germline CDR1 SQVTM, CDR2 ANQGSEA. Losses at the gene ends were 3 bases for V and 1 base for J; bases not matched to a gene: 4. The CDR3 is 14 amino acids.

This chain connects TRBV5-4 to TRBJ1-2; weak D call: TRBD1 (5 bases). Germline CDR1 is SGHNT and CDR2 is YYREEE (reference sequence). The CDR3 has 15 residues. V was trimmed by 0 bases and J by 7 bases, leaving 16 bases between them. The CDR3 coding sequence is TGTGCCAGCAGCTTGGTTTCGGGGGGTAGGACTGGCTACACCTTC. Translating gives CASSLVSGGRTGYTF.

The CDR3 coding sequence is TGTGCCAGCCTAGCGGGAGGTTGGCTACAAGAGACCCAGTACTTC. This sequence encodes CASLAGGWLQETQYF. V is TRBV28 and J is TRBJ2-5, with 11 nucleotides matching TRBD2. The CDR3 runs to 15 residues. Looked up from germline, CDR1 is MDHEN and CDR2 is SYDVKM. Trimming cost V 8 bases and J 2 bases; bases outside gene matches: 7.